The sequence of this TCR beta chain was determined in a study of blood T cell repertoires in COVID-19. Looking at the study overall: Some COVID-19 samples were acute and others convalescent; all came from the United States, Italy and Spain.

This clone showed up just a few times. In germline, CDR1 is SQVTM, CDR2 ANQGSEA. CDR3 size: 19 residues. V lost 7 bases, J lost 2 bases, and 27 bases lay in between. In assigning cohorts, the study relied on participant-reported clinical history. Recovered participants had two consecutive negative NP/OP PCR tests, healthcare professional clearance, or symptom resolution. Per the authors' pipeline: The assay estimated nucleated cells by amplifying reference gene primers. This table comes from immunoSEQ multiplex PCR, and its TCRdb copy is limited to in-frame clones, with some not included. V, J and clone size are taken as reported in that table, and D and trimming were inferred from the DNA itself. The sample comprises 270,000 or so clones, roughly 80% of which are singletons, and roughly 3.1% rests with the top ten.

This receptor was taken from a middle-aged man who had recovered from COVID-19. The V call is TRBV29-1, the J call TRBJ2-6, with D maybe TRBD2 (7 bases). The sequenced material came from PBMCs or T cells enriched from blood (not recorded which). In nucleotides, the CDR3 is TGCAGCGCAACGGGGACAACGAAGGGTAGCGGGCCTGGGGCCAACGTCCTGACTTTC. Translating it yields CSATGTTKGSGPGANVLTF. Full variable domain (missing parts from reference TRBV29-1 and TRBJ2-6): SAVISQKPSRDICQRGTSLTIQCQVDSQVTMMFWYRQQPGQSLTLIATANQGSEATYESGFVIDKFPISRPNLTFSTLTVSNMSPEDSSIYLCSATGTTKGSGPGANVLTFGAGSRLTVL.